Listed here is a single TCR beta chain. Germline V gene lookup returns CDR1 SGHTA and CDR2 FQGNSA. V dropped 5 bases and J dropped 4; count of bases not matched to a gene: 7. CDR3 length equals 17 residues. These data originate in a study of OX40 agonist ivuxolimab in advanced cancers. Sequenced by immunoSEQ multiplex PCR; TCRdb stores in-frame clones only, minus some. In the table there are tens of thousands of clones, approximately 89% of which are singletons. The sequence was collected from an adult with an advanced solid tumor such as melanoma, head and neck, liver or kidney cancer. The chain has TRBV7-2 and TRBJ2-2, with 13 bases matching TRBD2. This specimen consisted of CD4+ or CD8+ T cells sorted from blood, obtained in a trial of the OX40 agonist ivuxolimab. The CDR3, as DNA: TGTGCCAGCAGCCGATCCGGGACTAGCGGGATCACCGGGGAGCTGTTTTTT. It is translated as CASSRSGTSGITGELFF.